A single sample is the source of the 3 T cell receptor beta chains below, sequenced in a study of regulatory T cells in long-lasting Graves disease. Building the TCR beta libraries relied on iRepertoire HTBI primers, and CDR3 regions underwent Arm-PCR. In TCRdb, the multiplex PCR reads were re-called with MiXCR into one record per CDR3 protein. Among around 400,000 distinct CDR3 sequences listed, approximately 25% were seen once. Time point reported: persistent/refractory GD, antithyroid drugs over 5 years with positive TRAb. Scientists built the TCR library using RNA that was extracted from PBMCs. Specimen: peripheral blood mononuclear cells (PBMCs), collected when the disease was refractory, from a patient treated with antithyroid drugs. These receptors all come from a woman aged 40 to 49 with Graves disease.

In this sample, this clonotype turned up a few times. The chain joins TRBV5-1 to TRBJ2-7; D gene ambiguous. CDR3 size: 12 residues. V gave up 6 bases and J gave up 3 bases, with 10 bases separating them. From germline, CDR1 is SGHRS and CDR2 YFSETQ. The CDR3 protein is CASTLTGYEQYF. In DNA, the CDR3 is TGCGCCAGCACCCTGACGGGCTACGAGCAGTACTTC.

The V call is TRBV11-3, the J call TRBJ1-1, with D perhaps matching TRBD1 (6 bases). CDR3 length: 15 residues. Germline V gene data show CDR1 as SGHNT and CDR2 as YENEEA. V lost 5 bases, J lost 3 bases, and 16 bases lay in between. CDR3 sequence: CASSATGTLDTEAFF. For the CDR3, the DNA is TGTGCCAGCAGCGCAACAGGGACGTTGGACACTGAAGCTTTCTTT.

This clonotype was observed a handful of times. The chain links TRBV11-2 to TRBJ2-2; the D is unclear. V lost 7 bases and J 1 base, leaving 13 bases between the germline ends. Germline CDR1 reads SGHAT; CDR2 reads FQNNGV. This CDR3 has 15 residues. The CDR3 reads CASTLGRWNTGELFF. Written as DNA, the CDR3 is TGTGCCAGCACACTCGGACGTTGGAACACCGGGGAGCTGTTTTTT.